The 8 T cell receptor beta chains given below trace back to one sample, sequenced in a study of blood T cell repertoires in COVID-19. Libraries were prepared by immunoSEQ multiplex PCR; TCRdb keeps only in-frame clonotypes and omits some of them. The data contain approximately 490,000 clones, approximately 90% of them seen just once; the ten biggest clones take up 0.7%. What was sequenced was PBMCs or T cells enriched from blood (not recorded which). Receptor source: a woman in her late teens or twenties who had recovered from COVID-19.

This chain uses TRBV7-2 with TRBJ2-3; perhaps TRBD2 as D (5 bases). The germline V and J ends were trimmed by 5 bases and 6 bases, with 12 bases remaining between them. The CDR3 spans 13 residues. Germline CDR1 reads SGHTA; CDR2 reads FQGNSA. CDR3 DNA sequence: TGTGCCAGCAGCCCCGAGGGCTGGGATACGCAGTATTTT. Its translation is CASSPEGWDTQYF.

The chain employs TRBV3-1 (or the pseudogene TRBV3-2) and TRBJ2-3; 10 bases match TRBD2. V lost 5 bases to trimming and J lost 1 base; unmatched junction nucleotides: 6. Germline CDR1 reads LGHDT; CDR2 reads YNNKEL (reference sequence). The CDR3 contains 16 residues. DNA of the CDR3: TGTGCCAGCAGCTTTAAAAGCGGGGGGGGCACAGATACGCAGTATTTT. This encodes CASSFKSGGGTDTQYF.

The genes are TRBV18 and TRBJ2-2; D may be TRBD2 (5 bases). CDR1 and CDR2 (germline): KGHSH, LQKENI. This CDR3 has 14 amino acids. Trimming stripped 9 bases from V and 1 base from J, with 12 bases between. The chain's CDR3 is CASRSGWNTGELFF. The CDR3 DNA is TGTGCCAGTCGGTCGGGGTGGAACACCGGGGAGCTGTTTTTT.

This chain connects TRBV28 to TRBJ1-2, with a possible D match to TRBD1 (6 bases). Looked up from germline, CDR1 is MDHEN and CDR2 is SYDVKM. The CDR3 loop spans 14 amino acids. V was cut by 5 bases and J by 0 bases, with 10 bases left in between. The CDR3 region is CASSPGAPNYGYTF. The CDR3 DNA sequence: TGTGCCAGCAGTCCAGGGGCCCCTAACTATGGCTACACCTTC.

This sequence joins TRBV3-1 (or the pseudogene TRBV3-2) and TRBJ1-1; 8 nucleotides align to TRBD1. This CDR3 spans 16 amino acids. V was clipped by 4 bases and J by 4 bases; unmatched bases: 11. Germline V gene lookup returns CDR1 LGHDT and CDR2 YNNKEL (reference sequence). This chain's CDR3 is CASSPPRDRLFTEAFF. The CDR3 bases are TGTGCCAGCAGCCCTCCCCGGGACAGGCTTTTCACTGAAGCTTTCTTT.

The V and J genes are TRBV15 and TRBJ2-1; TRBD2 is a possible D gene (6 bases). Germline CDR1 LNHNV, CDR2 YYDKDF (reference sequence). Trimming stripped 3 bases from V and 4 bases from J, with 10 bases between. The CDR3 runs 14 residues. The DNA of the CDR3 is TGTGCCACCAGCAGGGAGGGGCTTTACAATGAGCAGTTCTTC. This gives the protein CATSREGLYNEQFF.

V usage is TRBV10-3 and J usage is TRBJ2-5; D may be TRBD1 (5 bases). Germline V lookup: CDR1 ENHRY, CDR2 SYGVKD. The CDR3 runs to 13 residues. V dropped 3 bases and J dropped 3 bases, with 8 bases sitting between them. The CDR3 spells CAISEAREETQYF. The CDR3 DNA is TGTGCCATCAGTGAAGCCAGGGAAGAGACCCAGTACTTC.

This clone was detected ten times or more. The CDR3 DNA follows: TGTGCCAGCAGCTCTCGACAAACCTATGGCTACACCTTC. It yields the protein CASSSRQTYGYTF. This chain links TRBV3-1 (or the pseudogene TRBV3-2) with TRBJ1-2; D remains ambiguous. In germline, CDR1 is LGHDT, CDR2 YNNKEL (reference sequence). The CDR3 runs 13 residues. Deletions cut 5 bases from V and 4 bases from J, with 11 bases between.